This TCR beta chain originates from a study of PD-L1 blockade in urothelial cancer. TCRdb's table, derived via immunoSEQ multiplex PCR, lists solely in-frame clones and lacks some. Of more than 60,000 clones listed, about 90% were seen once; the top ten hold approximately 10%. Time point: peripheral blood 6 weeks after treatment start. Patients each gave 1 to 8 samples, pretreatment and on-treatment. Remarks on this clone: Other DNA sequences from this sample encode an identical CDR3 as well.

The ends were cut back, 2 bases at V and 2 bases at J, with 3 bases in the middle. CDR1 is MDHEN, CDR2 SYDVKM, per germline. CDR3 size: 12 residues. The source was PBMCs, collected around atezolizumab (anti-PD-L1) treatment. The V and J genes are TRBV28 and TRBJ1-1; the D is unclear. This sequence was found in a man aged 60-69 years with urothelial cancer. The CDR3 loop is CASSLRNTEAFF. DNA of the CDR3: TGTGCCAGCAGTTTACGTAACACTGAAGCTTTCTTT.